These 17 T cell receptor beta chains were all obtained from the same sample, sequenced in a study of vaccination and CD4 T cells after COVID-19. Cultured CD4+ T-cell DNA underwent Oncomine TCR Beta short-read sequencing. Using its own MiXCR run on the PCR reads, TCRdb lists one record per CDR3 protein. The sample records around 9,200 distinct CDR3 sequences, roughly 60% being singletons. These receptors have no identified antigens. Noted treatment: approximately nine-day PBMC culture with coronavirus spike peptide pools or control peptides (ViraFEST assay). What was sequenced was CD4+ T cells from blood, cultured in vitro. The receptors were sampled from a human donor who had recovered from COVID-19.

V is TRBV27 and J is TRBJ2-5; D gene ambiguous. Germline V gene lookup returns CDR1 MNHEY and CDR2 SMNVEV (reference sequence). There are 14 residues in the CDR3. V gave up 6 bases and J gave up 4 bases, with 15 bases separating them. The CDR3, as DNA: TGTGCCAGCAGCTGGGGATCTGGGCTAGAGACCCAGTACTTC. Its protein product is CASSWGSGLETQYF.

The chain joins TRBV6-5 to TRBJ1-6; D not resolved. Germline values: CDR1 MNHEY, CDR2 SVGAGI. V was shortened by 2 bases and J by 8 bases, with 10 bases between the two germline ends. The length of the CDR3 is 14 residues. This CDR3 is CASSYGGPDSPLHF. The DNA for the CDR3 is TGTGCCAGCAGTTACGGAGGGCCAGATTCACCCCTCCACTTT.

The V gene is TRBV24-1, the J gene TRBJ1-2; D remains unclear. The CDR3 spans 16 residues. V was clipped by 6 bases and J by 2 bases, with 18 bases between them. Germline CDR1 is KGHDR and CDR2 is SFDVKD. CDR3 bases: TGTGCCACCAGTAACCGTACCACGACGGGAAACTATGGCTACACCTTC. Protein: CATSNRTTTGNYGYTF.

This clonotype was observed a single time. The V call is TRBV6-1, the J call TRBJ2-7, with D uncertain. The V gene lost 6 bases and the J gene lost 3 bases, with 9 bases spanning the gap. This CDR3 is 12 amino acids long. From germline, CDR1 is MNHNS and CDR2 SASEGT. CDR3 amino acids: CASSPDLYEQYF. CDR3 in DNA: TGTGCCAGCAGCCCAGACCTCTACGAGCAGTACTTC.

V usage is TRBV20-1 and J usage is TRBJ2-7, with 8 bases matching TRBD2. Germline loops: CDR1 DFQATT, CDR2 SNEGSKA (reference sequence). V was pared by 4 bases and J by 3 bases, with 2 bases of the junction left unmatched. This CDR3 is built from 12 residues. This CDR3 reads CSANSGSYEQYF. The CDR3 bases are TGCAGTGCTAACAGCGGGAGCTACGAGCAGTACTTC.

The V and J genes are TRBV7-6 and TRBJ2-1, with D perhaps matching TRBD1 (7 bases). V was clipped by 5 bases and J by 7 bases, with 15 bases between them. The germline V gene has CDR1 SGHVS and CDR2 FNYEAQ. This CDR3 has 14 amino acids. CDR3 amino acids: CASSPGGIPNEQFF. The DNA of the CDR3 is TGTGCCAGCAGCCCAGGGGGGATCCCTAATGAGCAGTTCTTC.

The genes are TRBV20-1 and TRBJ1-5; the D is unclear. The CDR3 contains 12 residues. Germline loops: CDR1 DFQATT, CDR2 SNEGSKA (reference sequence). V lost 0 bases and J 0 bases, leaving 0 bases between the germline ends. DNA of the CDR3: TGCAGTGCTAGAGATAGCAATCAGCCCCAGCATTTT. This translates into CSARDSNQPQHF.

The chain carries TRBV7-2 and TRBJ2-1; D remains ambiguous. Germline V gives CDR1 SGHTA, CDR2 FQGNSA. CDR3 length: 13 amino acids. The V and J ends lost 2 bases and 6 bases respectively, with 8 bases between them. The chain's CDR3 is CASSLLVFNEQFF. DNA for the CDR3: TGTGCCAGCAGCTTACTCGTATTCAATGAGCAGTTCTTC.

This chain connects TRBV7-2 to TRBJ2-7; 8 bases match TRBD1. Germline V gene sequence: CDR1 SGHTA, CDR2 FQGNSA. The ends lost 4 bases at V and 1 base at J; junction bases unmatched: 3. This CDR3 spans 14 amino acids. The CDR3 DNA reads TGTGCCAGCAGCTCCCAGGGGGCTTCCTACGAGCAGTACTTC. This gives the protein CASSSQGASYEQYF.

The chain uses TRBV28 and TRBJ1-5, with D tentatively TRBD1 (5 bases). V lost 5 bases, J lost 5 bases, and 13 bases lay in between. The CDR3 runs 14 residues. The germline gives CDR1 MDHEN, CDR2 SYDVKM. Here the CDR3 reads CASSLRDSYQPQHF. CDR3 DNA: TGTGCCAGCAGTCTCCGGGACTCGTATCAGCCCCAGCATTTT. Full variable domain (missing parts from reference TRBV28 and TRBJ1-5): DVKVTQSSRYLVKRTGEKVFLECVQDMDHENMFWYRQDPGLGLRLIYFSYDVKMKEKGDIPEGYSVSREKKERFSLILESASTNQTSMYLCASSLRDSYQPQHFGDGTRLSIL.

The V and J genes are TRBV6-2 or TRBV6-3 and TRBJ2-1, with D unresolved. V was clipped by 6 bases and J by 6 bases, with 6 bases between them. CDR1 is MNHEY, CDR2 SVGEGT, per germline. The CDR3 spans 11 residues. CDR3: CASSIPNEQFF. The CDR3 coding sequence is TGTGCCAGCAGCATCCCCAATGAGCAGTTCTTC.

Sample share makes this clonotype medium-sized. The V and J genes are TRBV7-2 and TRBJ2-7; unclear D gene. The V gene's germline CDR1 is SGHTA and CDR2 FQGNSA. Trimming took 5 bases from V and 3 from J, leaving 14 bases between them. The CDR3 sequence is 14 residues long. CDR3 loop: CASSAYTKYYEQYF. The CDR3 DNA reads TGTGCCAGCAGCGCTTACACCAAATACTACGAGCAGTACTTC.

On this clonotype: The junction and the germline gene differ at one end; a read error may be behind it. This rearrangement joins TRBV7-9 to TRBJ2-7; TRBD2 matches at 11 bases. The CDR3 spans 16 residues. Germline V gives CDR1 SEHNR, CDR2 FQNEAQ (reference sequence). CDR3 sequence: CANSNLGTSGNYEQYF. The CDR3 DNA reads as TGTGCCAACAGCAACCTAGGGACTAGCGGAAATTACGAGCAGTACTTC. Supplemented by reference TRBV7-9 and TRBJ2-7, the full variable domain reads DTGVSQNPRHKITKRGQNVTFRCDPISEHNRLYWYRQTLGQGPEFLTYFQNEAQLEKSRLLSDRFSAERPKGSFSTLEIQRTEQGDSAMYLCANSNLGTSGNYEQYFGPGTRLTVT.

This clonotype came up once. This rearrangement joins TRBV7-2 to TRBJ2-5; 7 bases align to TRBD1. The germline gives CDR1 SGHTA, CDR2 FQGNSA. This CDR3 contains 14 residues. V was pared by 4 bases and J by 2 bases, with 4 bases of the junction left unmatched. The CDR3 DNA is TGTGCCAGCAGCTACAAGACAGGGCAAGAGACCCAGTACTTC. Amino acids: CASSYKTGQETQYF.

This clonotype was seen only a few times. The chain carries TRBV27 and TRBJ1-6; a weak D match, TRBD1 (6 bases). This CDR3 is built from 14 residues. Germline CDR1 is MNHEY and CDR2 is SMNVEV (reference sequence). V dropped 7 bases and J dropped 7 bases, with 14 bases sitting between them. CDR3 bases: TGTGCCAGCAACAAGCAGGGGTGGAATTCACCCCTCCACTTT. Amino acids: CASNKQGWNSPLHF.

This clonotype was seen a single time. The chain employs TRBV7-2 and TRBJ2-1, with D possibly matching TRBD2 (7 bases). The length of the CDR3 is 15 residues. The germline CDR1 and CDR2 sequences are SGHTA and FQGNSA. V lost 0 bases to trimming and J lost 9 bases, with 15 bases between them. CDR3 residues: CASSLAFGLGGEQFF. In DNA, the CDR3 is TGTGCCAGCAGCTTAGCGTTTGGACTAGGGGGTGAGCAGTTCTTC.

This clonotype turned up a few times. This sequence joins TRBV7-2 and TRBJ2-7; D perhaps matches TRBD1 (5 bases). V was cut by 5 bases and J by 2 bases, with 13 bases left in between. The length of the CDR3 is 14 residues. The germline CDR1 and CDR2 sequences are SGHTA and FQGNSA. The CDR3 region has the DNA TGTGCCAGCAGCCCAGGACACAGTACCTACGAGCAGTACTTC. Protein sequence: CASSPGHSTYEQYF.